This T cell receptor (beta chain) was observed in a study of blood T cell repertoires in COVID-19. The method was immunoSEQ multiplex PCR; TCRdb's version includes in-frame clones alone and lacks a portion of them. The table includes over 110,000 clones, approximately 88% detected once. The CDR3 is made up of 13 amino acids. V shed 11 bases and J shed 3 bases, with 15 bases lying between them. In germline, CDR1 is MGHRA, CDR2 YSYEKL. The rearrangement uses TRBV4-1 and TRBJ2-3; D might be TRBD1 (6 bases). The sequence was obtained from a human donor in a cohort sampled during active COVID-19. The sequenced sample consisted of peripheral blood. The CDR3 sequence: CALWGRGTDTQYF. Written as DNA, the CDR3 is TGCGCCTTATGGGGCAGGGGAACAGATACGCAGTATTTT.